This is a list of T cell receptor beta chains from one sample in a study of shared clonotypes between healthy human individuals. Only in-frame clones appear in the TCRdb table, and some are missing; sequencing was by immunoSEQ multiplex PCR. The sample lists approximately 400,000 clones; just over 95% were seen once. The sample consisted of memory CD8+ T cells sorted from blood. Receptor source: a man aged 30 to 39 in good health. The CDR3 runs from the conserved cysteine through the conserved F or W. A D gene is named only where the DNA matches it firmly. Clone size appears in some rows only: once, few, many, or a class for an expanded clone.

DNA: TGCGCCAGCGGTTTTTTAGCGGGAGCGGGCAATGAGCAGTTCTTC
CDR3: CASGFLAGAGNEQFF
size: NA
D: TRBD2
J: TRBJ2-1
V: TRBV5-1

DNA: TGTGCCAGCAGCTTAGGAAGGGTTGGCAATCAGCCCCAGCATTTT
CDR3: CASSLGRVGNQPQHF
size: NA
D: NA
J: TRBJ1-5
V: TRBV7-2

DNA: TGCGCCAGCAGCTTTGGGGGGCTGAACTATGGCTACACCTTC
CDR3: CASSFGGLNYGYTF
size: NA
D: NA
J: TRBJ1-2
V: TRBV5-1

DNA: TGTGCCAGCAGCTTAGGGACAGGGTGGCAAGAGACCCAGTACTTC
CDR3: CASSLGTGWQETQYF
size: NA
D: TRBD1
J: TRBJ2-5
V: TRBV11-2

DNA: TGCGCCAGCAGCTTGGACGGTCCCCAGAACACTGAAGCTTTCTTT
CDR3: CASSLDGPQNTEAFF
size: NA
D: NA
J: TRBJ1-1
V: TRBV5-1

DNA: TGTGCCAGCAGTCGGGGGGGCAGAAACACCATATATTTT
CDR3: CASSRGGRNTIYF
size: NA
D: NA
J: TRBJ1-3
V: TRBV5-6

DNA: TGTGCCAGCAAACCACAGGGGCAGCCCCAGCATTTT
CDR3: CASKPQGQPQHF
size: NA
D: TRBD1
J: TRBJ1-5
V: TRBV28

DNA: TGTGCCAGCAGTGTTAGGATTAATAATTCACCCCTCCACTTT
CDR3: CASSVRINNSPLHF
size: once
D: NA
J: TRBJ1-6
V: TRBV2

DNA: TGTGCCAGCAATAGCGGGGCTCGCTACGAGCAGTACTTC
CDR3: CASNSGARYEQYF
size: NA
D: TRBD2
J: TRBJ2-7
V: TRBV28

DNA: TGCAGCGTCCTTCATATACAGGGGGAGCTGAACACTGAAGCTTTCTTT
CDR3: CSVLHIQGELNTEAFF
size: NA
D: TRBD1
J: TRBJ1-1
V: TRBV29-1

DNA: TGTGCCAGCAGCCCATCTCCGGGACGAAGGGGTGGCTACACCTTC
CDR3: CASSPSPGRRGGYTF
size: NA
D: NA
J: TRBJ1-2
V: TRBV9